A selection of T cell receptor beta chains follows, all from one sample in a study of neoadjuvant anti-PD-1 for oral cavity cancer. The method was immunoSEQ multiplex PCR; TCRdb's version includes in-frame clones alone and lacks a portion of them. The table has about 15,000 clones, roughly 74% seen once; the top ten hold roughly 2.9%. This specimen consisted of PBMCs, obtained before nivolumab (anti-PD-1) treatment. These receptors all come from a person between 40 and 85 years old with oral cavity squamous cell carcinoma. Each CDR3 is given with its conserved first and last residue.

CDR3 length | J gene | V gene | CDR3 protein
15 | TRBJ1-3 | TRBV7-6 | CASSASRDTGNTIYF
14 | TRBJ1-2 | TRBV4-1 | CASSQIIGVDGYTF
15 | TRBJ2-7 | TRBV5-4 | CASSLGPYQVYEQYF
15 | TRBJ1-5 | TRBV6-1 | CASRGQTYSNQPQHF
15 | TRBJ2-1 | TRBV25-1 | CASSEQTLVAGEQFF
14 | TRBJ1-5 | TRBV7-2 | CASSLGPNNQPQHF
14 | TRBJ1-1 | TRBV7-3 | CASSPTGVFTEAFF
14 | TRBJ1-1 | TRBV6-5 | CASSYQSANTEAFF
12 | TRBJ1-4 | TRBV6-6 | CASSYPAEKLFF
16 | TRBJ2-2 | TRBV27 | CASSAGGQGMPGELFF
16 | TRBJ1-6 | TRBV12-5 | CASGFTTGGPPPSLHF
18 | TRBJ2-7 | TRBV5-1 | CASSLGPRAAGHTYEQYF
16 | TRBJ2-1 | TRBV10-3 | CAISVRTSGSSYEQFF
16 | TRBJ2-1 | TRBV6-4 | CASSLQGGISGNEQFF
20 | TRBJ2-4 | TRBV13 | CASSSRTSGGRVLAKNIQYF
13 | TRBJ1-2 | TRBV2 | CASSDRVTSGYTF
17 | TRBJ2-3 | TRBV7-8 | CASSPLRLAGNTDTQYF
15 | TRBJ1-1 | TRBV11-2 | CASSMTGGRVTEAFF
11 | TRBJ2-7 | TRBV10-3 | CAISPQYEQYF
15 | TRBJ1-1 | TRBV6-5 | CASSQDRPGNTEAFF
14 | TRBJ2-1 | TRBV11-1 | CASSPHQGNNEQFF
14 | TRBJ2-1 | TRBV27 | CASRSSGTNNEQFF
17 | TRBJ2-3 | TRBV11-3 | CASSLDSRWRGTDTQYF
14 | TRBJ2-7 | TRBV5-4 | CASSLGGMEGEQYF
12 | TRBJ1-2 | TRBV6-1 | CASSGWDHGYTF
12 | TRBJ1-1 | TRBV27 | CASTGRKNEAFF
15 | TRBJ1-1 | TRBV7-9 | CASSSRTLSGTEAFF
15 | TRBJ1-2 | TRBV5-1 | CASSWSRRSIYGYTF
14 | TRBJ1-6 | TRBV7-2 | CASSKGQGNRALHF
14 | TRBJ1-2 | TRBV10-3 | CAIRSGTGNQAPFF
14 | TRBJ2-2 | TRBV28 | CASRGERPTGELFF
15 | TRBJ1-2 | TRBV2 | CASSDPRTTNYGYTF
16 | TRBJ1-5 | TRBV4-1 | CASSQGSNRPGGPQHF
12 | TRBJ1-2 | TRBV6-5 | CASSSGQYGYTF
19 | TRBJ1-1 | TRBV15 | CATSRDGRGTGSMNTEAFF
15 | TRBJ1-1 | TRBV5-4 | CASSLMTGSNTEAFF
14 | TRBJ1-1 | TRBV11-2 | CASSLHPMNTEAFF
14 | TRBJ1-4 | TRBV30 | CAFNRLTTNEKLFF
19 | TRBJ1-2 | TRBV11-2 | CASSSIRDRSHSANYGYTF
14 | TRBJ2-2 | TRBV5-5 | CASSFGQGNGELFF
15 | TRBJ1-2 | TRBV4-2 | CASSQVTGLGNGYTF
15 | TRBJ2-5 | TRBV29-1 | CSVDPGGALQETQYF
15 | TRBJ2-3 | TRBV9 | CASSALTSGRDTQYF
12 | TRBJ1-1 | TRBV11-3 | CASSAQGTEAFF
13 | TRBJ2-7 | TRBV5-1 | CASSLSRFYEQYF
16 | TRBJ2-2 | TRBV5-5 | CASSSHRGQGVGELFF
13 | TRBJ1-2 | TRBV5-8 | CASSYGDRGGYTF
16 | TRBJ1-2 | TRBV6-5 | CASSYSFTGQIYGYTF
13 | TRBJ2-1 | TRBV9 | CASSFRPDREQFF
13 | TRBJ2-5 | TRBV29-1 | CSVRGAHQETQYF
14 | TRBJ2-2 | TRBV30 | CAWSVLGGSGELFF
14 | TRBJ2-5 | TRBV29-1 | CSVESRDREETQYF
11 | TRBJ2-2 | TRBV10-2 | CASSAPGELFF